This T cell receptor (beta chain) was found in a study of blood T cell repertoires in COVID-19. Trimming took 2 bases from V and 7 from J; bases not matched to a gene: 9. Per the germline V gene, CDR1 is SGHNT and CDR2 is YYREEE (reference sequence). The CDR3 runs 15 residues. Using immunoSEQ multiplex PCR, the repertoire was profiled, and TCRdb retains in-frame clones only, with some absent. The profile shows around 280,000 clones, about 86% of them singletons. Sample: peripheral blood. This sequence joins TRBV5-4 and TRBJ2-3; 8 nucleotides agree with TRBD1. The sequence came from a woman aged 25 to 39 who had recovered from COVID-19. The CDR3 loop reads CASSFTQGAGNTQYF. CDR3 coding DNA: TGTGCCAGCAGCTTTACGCAGGGGGCGGGGAATACGCAGTATTTT.